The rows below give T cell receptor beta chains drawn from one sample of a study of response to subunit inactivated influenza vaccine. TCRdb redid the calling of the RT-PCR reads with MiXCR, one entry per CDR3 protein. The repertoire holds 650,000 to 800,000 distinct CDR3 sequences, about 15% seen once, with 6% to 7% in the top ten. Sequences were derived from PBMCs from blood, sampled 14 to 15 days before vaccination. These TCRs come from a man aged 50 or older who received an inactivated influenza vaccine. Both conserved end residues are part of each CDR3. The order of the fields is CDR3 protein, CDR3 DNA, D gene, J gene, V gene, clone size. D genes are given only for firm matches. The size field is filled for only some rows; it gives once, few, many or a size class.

CDR3: CASSLGSGGESSYEQYF; DNA: TGTGCCAGCAGCTTAGGTAGCGGGGGGGAGAGCTCCTACGAGCAGTACTTC; D: TRBD2; J: TRBJ2-7; V: TRBV7-2; size: few
CDR3: CASSQDLLRGSARENTEAFF; DNA: TGCGCCAGCAGCCAAGATCTCCTCAGGGGAAGTGCCCGCGAAAACACTGAAGCTTTCTTT; D: -; J: TRBJ1-1; V: TRBV4-3; size: few
CDR3: CASSSYSQGGQFF; DNA: TGTGCCAGCAGTAGCTATTCCCAGGGGGGGCAGTTCTTC; D: -; J: TRBJ2-1; V: TRBV6-1; size: -
CDR3: CATSQGRQLAQPQHF; DNA: TGTGCCACCTCCCAAGGAAGACAGCTTGCTCAGCCCCAGCATTTT; D: -; J: TRBJ1-5; V: TRBV3-1; size: -
CDR3: CASSESRNAGGQYF; DNA: TGTGCCAGCAGTGAAAGTAGGAACGCCGGCGGGCAGTACTTC; D: -; J: TRBJ2-7; V: TRBV6-1; size: -
CDR3: CAISDGGDQPQHF; DNA: TGTGCCATCAGTGATGGGGGGGATCAGCCCCAGCATTTT; D: -; J: TRBJ1-5; V: TRBV10-3; size: -
CDR3: CATSDDSYEQYF; DNA: TGTGCCACCAGTGACGACAGCTACGAGCAGTACTTC; D: -; J: TRBJ2-7; V: TRBV24-1; size: few
CDR3: CASSPGQGSYTGELFF; DNA: TGCGCCAGCAGCCCCGGACAGGGGAGTTACACCGGGGAGCTGTTTTTT; D: TRBD1; J: TRBJ2-2; V: TRBV5-1; size: few
CDR3: CASSFGRVTEQFF; DNA: TGTGCCAGCAGCTTCGGTCGTGTCACTGAGCAGTTCTTC; D: -; J: TRBJ2-1; V: TRBV5-6; size: -
CDR3: CASRRLAGEFSEQFF; DNA: TGTGCCAGCAGGAGACTAGCGGGAGAATTCAGTGAGCAGTTCTTC; D: TRBD2; J: TRBJ2-1; V: TRBV6-1; size: few
CDR3: CASSLEGYGYTF; DNA: TGTGCCAGCAGCTTAGAAGGATATGGCTACACCTTC; D: -; J: TRBJ1-2; V: TRBV7-9; size: many
CDR3: CASSYSLLAGQETQYF; DNA: TGTGCCAGCAGTTACTCGTTGCTAGCGGGACAAGAGACCCAGTACTTC; D: TRBD2; J: TRBJ2-5; V: TRBV6-5; size: few
CDR3: CASSQGYGGRSSYEQYF; DNA: TGTGCCAGCAGCCAAGGATACGGGGGCCGAAGCTCCTACGAGCAGTACTTC; D: -; J: TRBJ2-7; V: TRBV3-1; size: few
CDR3: CASSSPGDYNEQFF; DNA: TGTGCCAGCAGCTCCCCCGGGGACTACAATGAGCAGTTCTTC; D: -; J: TRBJ2-1; V: TRBV7-3; size: -
CDR3: CASSSGLGRGPSTDTQYF; DNA: TGCGCCAGCAGCTCCGGCTTGGGGAGGGGCCCCAGCACAGATACGCAGTATTTT; D: TRBD2; J: TRBJ2-3; V: TRBV5-1; size: -
CDR3: CATSRDRAAGANVLTF; DNA: TGTGCCACCAGCAGAGATCGGGCTGCGGGGGCCAACGTCCTGACTTTC; D: -; J: TRBJ2-6; V: TRBV15; size: few
CDR3: CASGEANQPQHF; DNA: TGTGCGTCCGGAGAGGCCAATCAGCCCCAGCATTTT; D: -; J: TRBJ1-5; V: TRBV7-9; size: few
CDR3: CASSQAQSSNQPQHF; DNA: TGCGCCAGCAGCCAAGCGCAGTCTAGCAATCAGCCCCAGCATTTT; D: -; J: TRBJ1-5; V: TRBV4-3; size: -
CDR3: CSARGRGDNEQFF; DNA: TGCAGTGCTAGAGGAAGAGGGGACAATGAGCAGTTCTTC; D: -; J: TRBJ2-1; V: TRBV20-1; size: few
CDR3: CASRQAGTGGVGYTF; DNA: TGTGCCAGCAGACAGGCCGGGACAGGGGGCGTTGGCTACACCTTC; D: TRBD1; J: TRBJ1-2; V: TRBV7-2; size: -
CDR3: CASSTRTGTKYF; DNA: TGTGCCAGTAGTACCAGGACAGGGACAAAGTACTTC; D: TRBD1; J: TRBJ2-5; V: TRBV19; size: -
CDR3: CASSFDYLGSSQYNEQFF; DNA: TGTGCCAGCAGCTTTGACTACCTCGGGAGCTCGCAATACAATGAGCAGTTCTTC; D: -; J: TRBJ2-1; V: TRBV11-2; size: few
CDR3: CSVEEPGRLYGYTF; DNA: TGCAGCGTTGAAGAGCCGGGGAGGCTCTATGGCTACACCTTC; D: -; J: TRBJ1-2; V: TRBV29-1; size: few
CDR3: CASSYSGPRSYNEHFF; DNA: TGTGCCAGCAGTTACTCGGGACCCCGGTCCTACAATGAGCACTTCTTC; D: -; J: TRBJ2-1; V: TRBV6-5; size: -
CDR3: CASRPFGARGSPLHF; DNA: TGTGCCAGCAGACCCTTTGGGGCCCGGGGTTCACCCCTCCACTTT; D: -; J: TRBJ1-6; V: TRBV6-1; size: few
CDR3: CASSLGQLRNTGELFF; DNA: TGTGCCAGCAGCCTCGGACAGCTTCGAAACACCGGGGAGCTGTTTTTT; D: -; J: TRBJ2-2; V: TRBV6-2/TRBV6-3; size: -
CDR3: CASSGTSGRAHHNEQFF; DNA: TGTGCCAGCAGCGGGACTAGCGGGAGGGCCCACCACAATGAGCAGTTCTTC; D: TRBD2; J: TRBJ2-1; V: TRBV6-2/TRBV6-3; size: -
CDR3: CASSPLMGDNEQFF; DNA: TGCGCCAGCAGCCCTCTAATGGGGGACAATGAGCAGTTCTTC; D: -; J: TRBJ2-1; V: TRBV5-1; size: -
CDR3: CASRPGPSDTEAFF; DNA: TGTGCCAGCAGACCGGGGCCATCAGACACTGAAGCTTTCTTT; D: -; J: TRBJ1-1; V: TRBV7-2; size: many
CDR3: CSAIPDNEQFF; DNA: TGCAGTGCTATTCCTGACAATGAGCAGTTCTTC; D: -; J: TRBJ2-1; V: TRBV20-1; size: few
CDR3: CASSSEVRQPQHF; DNA: TGTGCCAGCAGTTCTGAAGTACGCCAGCCCCAGCATTTT; D: -; J: TRBJ1-5; V: TRBV12-3/TRBV12-4; size: few
CDR3: CASSLAHQGSYGYTF; DNA: TGTGCCAGCAGTTTAGCGCACCAGGGGTCCTATGGCTACACCTTC; D: -; J: TRBJ1-2; V: TRBV12-3/TRBV12-4; size: many
CDR3: CSARATGGYQPQHF; DNA: TGCAGTGCTAGAGCGACAGGGGGATATCAGCCCCAGCATTTT; D: TRBD1; J: TRBJ1-5; V: TRBV20-1; size: -
CDR3: CASSVALGGNTEAFF; DNA: TGTGCCAGCAGCGTAGCTCTGGGCGGTAACACTGAAGCTTTCTTT; D: -; J: TRBJ1-1; V: TRBV9; size: -
CDR3: CAISGPGTSTDTQYF; DNA: TGTGCCATCAGTGGACCGGGAACCAGCACAGATACGCAGTATTTT; D: -; J: TRBJ2-3; V: TRBV10-3; size: -